This section outlines one T cell receptor beta chain sequence together with its context. Its antigen is not yet known. No base quality values were provided; no much bigger clone lies one nucleotide off. TCRbeta CDR3 regions were amplified from genomic DNA by means of the immunoSEQ Assay, a bias-controlled multiplex PCR. For the original study's pipeline: Within the assay, amplification of reference gene primers was used to estimate how many nucleated cells each sample contained. Sequence reads were collapsed and filtered to measure the absolute abundance of every unique TCRbeta CDR3 rearrangement. For each sample, productive Simpson clonality was calculated by taking the square root of Simpson's diversity index across productive rearrangements. Entries here come from immuneACCESS through TCRdb and include only in-frame sequences with V and J called. Some clones fail to appear in such tables; in the studies checked, an unresolved V gene covers under half of the shortfall, and the cause of the remainder is unknown. That table is the source of V, J and clone size, and D and trimming were worked out from the DNA. Recorded for this sample are hundreds of thousands of clones; more than 70% of them occurred a single time. The top ten hold 5.5% to 6.5% of the sample.

This sample was taken from a study of blood T cell repertoires in COVID-19 (dated by TCRdb to 2018 to 2021). Regarding the research as a whole: The collaborator samples originated in the United States, Italy and Spain and spanned the acute and convalescent phases of COVID-19. The prospective study material was composed of cDNA or gDNA derived from T cells, B-cell-depleted T cells, or PBMCs. Deeply sampled blood TCRbeta repertoires from subjects exposed to, actively infected with, or recovered from COVID-19 were included in the dataset. A freely available public database, intended as a resource for researchers studying the immune response to SARS-CoV-2, is where the repertoires were released. Samples came from the ongoing ImmuneRACE study (first 160 participants) plus 1,254 subjects from 6 global collaborators. Nearly every sample came with metadata listing a de-identified subject ID, COVID-19 status, age in years and sex. Where HLA class I and class II types were available, the types were taken from metadata supplied by the sample provider, not from assay-based typing. Here is what the overall study found, with its caveats: The amount of clinical and demographic metadata varied by source and participant and was provided uncurated.

At one collaborating source in Seattle, patients were enrolled during active infection and were followed longitudinally through the course of disease. The collaborating institutions used their own protocols to collect whole blood in K2EDTA tubes. For TCRbeta analysis, collaborator samples were shipped as frozen whole blood, as isolated PBMCs, or as DNA extracted from either sample type. Unmatched junction bases come to 5, with V trimmed by 0 bases and J by 2 bases. From cysteine to phenylalanine, the CDR3 is 16 amino acids long. The entry retains the CDR3 DNA only, 48 bases that are in frame from base 1. CDR1 and CDR2 (SGHRS, YFSETQ) derive from the germline V gene.

Sequences were obtained from peripheral blood. The clonotype was recovered from a woman aged 80 or over with COVID-19, enrolled during active disease. The chain joins TRBV5-1 to TRBJ2-3, with TRBD2 matching 8 junction bases. The CDR3 corresponds to CASSLDRGGFTDTQYF. In nucleotide form, the sequence is TGCGCCAGCAGCTTGGACCGCGGGGGGTTCACAGATACGCAGTATTTT.